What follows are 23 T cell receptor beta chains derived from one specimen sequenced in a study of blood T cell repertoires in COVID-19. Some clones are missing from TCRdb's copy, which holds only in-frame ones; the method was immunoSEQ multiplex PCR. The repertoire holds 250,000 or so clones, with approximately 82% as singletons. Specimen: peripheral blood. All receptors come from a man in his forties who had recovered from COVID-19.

The CDR3 sequence is CASSRQAYEGTGELFF. Here the CDR3 DNA reads TGTGCCAGCAGTAGACAGGCCTACGAAGGCACCGGGGAGCTGTTTTTT. The J gene is TRBJ2-2, the V gene TRBV6-4, with a possible D match to TRBD1 (6 bases). CDR3 length equals 16 residues. CDR1 is MRHNA and CDR2 is SNTAGT in the germline V gene. The V end lost 5 bases, the J end lost 4 bases, and 17 bases lay between the germline ends.

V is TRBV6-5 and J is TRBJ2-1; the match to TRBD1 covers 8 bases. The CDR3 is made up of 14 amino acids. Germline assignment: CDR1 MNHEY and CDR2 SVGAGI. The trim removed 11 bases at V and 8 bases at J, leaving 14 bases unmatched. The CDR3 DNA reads TGTGCCGGAATGACAGGGGCCGCCGGAGATGAGCAGTTCTTC. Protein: CAGMTGAAGDEQFF.

The chain's CDR3 is CASSYRADTQYF. The CDR3 DNA reads TGTGCCAGCAGCTACAGGGCAGATACGCAGTATTTT. The V call is TRBV7-9, the J call TRBJ2-3; D may be TRBD1 (6 bases). CDR3 length equals 12 residues. The germline gives CDR1 SEHNR, CDR2 FQNEAQ (reference sequence). V lost 4 bases, J lost 4 bases, and 6 bases lay in between.

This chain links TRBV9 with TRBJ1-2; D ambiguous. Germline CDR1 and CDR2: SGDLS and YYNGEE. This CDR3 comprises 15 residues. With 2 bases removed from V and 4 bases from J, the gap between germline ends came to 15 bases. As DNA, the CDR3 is TGTGCCAGCAGCGTCCCCAAGGAGCGGAGCTATGGCTACACCTTC. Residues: CASSVPKERSYGYTF.

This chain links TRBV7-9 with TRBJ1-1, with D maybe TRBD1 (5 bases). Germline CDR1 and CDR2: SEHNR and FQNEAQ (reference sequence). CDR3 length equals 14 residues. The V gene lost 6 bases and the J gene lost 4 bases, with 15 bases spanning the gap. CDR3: CASSFPQARTEAFF. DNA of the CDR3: TGTGCCAGCAGTTTTCCACAGGCCCGCACTGAAGCTTTCTTT.

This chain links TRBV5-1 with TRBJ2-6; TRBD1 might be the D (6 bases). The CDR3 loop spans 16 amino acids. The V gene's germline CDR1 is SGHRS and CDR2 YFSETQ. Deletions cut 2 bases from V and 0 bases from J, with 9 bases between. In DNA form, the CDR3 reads TGCGCCAGCAGCTTAACAGGGAGCTCTGGGGCCAACGTCCTGACTTTC. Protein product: CASSLTGSSGANVLTF.

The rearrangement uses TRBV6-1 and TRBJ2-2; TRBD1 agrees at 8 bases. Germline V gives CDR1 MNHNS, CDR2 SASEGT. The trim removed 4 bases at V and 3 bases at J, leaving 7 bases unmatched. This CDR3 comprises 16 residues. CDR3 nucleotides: TGTGCCAGCAGTGGGACCGGGACAGGACACACCGGGGAGCTGTTTTTT. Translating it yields CASSGTGTGHTGELFF.

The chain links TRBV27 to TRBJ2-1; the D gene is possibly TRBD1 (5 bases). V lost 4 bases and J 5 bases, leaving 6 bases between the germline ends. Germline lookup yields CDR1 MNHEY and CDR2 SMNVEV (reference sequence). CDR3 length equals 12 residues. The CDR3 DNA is TGTGCCAGCAGTTGGGGCCACAATGAGCAGTTCTTC. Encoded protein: CASSWGHNEQFF.

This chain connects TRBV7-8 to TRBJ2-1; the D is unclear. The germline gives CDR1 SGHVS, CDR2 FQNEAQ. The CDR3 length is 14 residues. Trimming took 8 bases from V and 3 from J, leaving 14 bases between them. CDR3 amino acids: CASQEELFYNEQFF. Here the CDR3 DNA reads TGTGCCAGCCAAGAGGAGCTTTTCTACAATGAGCAGTTCTTC.

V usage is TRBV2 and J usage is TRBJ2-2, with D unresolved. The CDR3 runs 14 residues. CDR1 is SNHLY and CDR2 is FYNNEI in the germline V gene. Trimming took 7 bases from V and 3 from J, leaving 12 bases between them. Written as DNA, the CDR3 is TGTGCCAGCAAGTGGAGCGAGCACACCGGGGAGCTGTTTTTT. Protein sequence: CASKWSEHTGELFF.

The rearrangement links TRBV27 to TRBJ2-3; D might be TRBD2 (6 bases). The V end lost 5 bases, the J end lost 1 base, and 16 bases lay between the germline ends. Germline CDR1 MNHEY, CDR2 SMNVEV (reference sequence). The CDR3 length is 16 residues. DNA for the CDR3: TGTGCCAGCAGTCCGCCGACTAGTATGGGCACAGATACGCAGTATTTT. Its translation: CASSPPTSMGTDTQYF.

CDR3 loop: CASKSRGLAGDNEQFF. Here the CDR3 DNA reads TGTGCCAGCAAGTCCAGAGGGCTAGCGGGGGACAATGAGCAGTTCTTC. The V and J genes are TRBV21-1 and TRBJ2-1; the table's D call, TRBD2, was not checked against the DNA. TRBV21-1 is a pseudogene locus. This CDR3 region has 16 residues.

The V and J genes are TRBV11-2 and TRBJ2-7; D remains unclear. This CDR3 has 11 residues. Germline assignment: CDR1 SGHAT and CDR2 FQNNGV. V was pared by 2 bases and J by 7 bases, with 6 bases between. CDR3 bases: TGTGCCAGCAGCTTATCCTTAGAGCAGTACTTC. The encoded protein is CASSLSLEQYF.

The CDR3 DNA reads as TGTGCCAGCAGCTTAGTTAGACTGTCGGATACGCAGTATTTT. Its translation: CASSLVRLSDTQYF. The chain is built from TRBV7-2 and TRBJ2-3, with D unresolved. V was trimmed by 1 base and J by 6 bases, leaving 11 bases between them. The CDR3 runs to 14 residues. Germline V CDR1 and CDR2: SGHTA, FQGNSA.

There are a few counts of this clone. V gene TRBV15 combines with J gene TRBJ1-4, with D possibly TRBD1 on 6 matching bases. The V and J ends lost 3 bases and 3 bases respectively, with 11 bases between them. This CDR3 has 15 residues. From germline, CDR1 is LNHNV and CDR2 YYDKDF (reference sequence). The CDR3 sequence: CATSSAGASNEKLFF. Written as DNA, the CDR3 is TGTGCCACCAGCAGTGCAGGGGCGTCTAATGAAAAACTGTTTTTT.

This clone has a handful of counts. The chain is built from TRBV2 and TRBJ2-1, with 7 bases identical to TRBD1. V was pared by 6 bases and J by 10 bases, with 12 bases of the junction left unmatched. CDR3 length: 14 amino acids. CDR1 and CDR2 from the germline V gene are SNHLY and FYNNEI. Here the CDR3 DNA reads TGTGCCAGCAGGGTGCTCGGACAGGTCGGCGAGCAGTTCTTC. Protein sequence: CASRVLGQVGEQFF.

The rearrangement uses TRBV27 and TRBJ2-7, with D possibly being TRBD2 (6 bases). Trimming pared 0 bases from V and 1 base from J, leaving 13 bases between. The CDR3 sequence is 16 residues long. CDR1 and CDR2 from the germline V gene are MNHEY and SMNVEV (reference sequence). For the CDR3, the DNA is TGTGCCAGCAGTTTATCCACGGGAGAGATGTCCTACGAGCAGTACTTC. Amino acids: CASSLSTGEMSYEQYF.

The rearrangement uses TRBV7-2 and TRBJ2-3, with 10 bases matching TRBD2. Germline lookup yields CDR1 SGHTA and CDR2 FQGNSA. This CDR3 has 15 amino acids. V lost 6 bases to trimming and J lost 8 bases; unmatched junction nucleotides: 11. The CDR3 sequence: CASSLASGSSATQYF. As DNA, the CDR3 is TGTGCCAGCAGTCTAGCTAGCGGGAGCTCCGCTACGCAGTATTTT.

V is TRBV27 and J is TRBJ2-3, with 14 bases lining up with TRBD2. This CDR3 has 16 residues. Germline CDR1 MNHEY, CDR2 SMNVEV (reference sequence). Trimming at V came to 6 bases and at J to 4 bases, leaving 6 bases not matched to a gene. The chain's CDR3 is CASRPGTSGRSDTQYF. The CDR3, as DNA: TGTGCCAGCAGGCCAGGGACTAGCGGGAGATCAGATACGCAGTATTTT.

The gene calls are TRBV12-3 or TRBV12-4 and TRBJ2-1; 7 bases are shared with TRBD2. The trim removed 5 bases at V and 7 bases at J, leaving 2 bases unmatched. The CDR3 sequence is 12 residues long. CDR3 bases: TGTGCCAGCAGTCCTAGCGGAAATGAGCAGTTCTTC. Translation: CASSPSGNEQFF.

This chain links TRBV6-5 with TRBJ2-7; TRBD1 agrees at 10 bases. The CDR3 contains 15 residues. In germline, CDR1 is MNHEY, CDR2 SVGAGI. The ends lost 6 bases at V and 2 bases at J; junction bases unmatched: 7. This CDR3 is CASSRQGALTYEQYF. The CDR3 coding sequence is TGTGCCAGCAGCAGACAGGGGGCCCTCACCTACGAGCAGTACTTC.

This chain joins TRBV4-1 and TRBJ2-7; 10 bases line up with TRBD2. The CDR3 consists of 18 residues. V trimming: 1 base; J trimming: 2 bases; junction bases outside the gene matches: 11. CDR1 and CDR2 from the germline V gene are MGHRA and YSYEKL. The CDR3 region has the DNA TGCGCCAGCAGCCAAGTGACTCCCGGGACTAGCGTTACCTACGAGCAGTACTTC. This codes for CASSQVTPGTSVTYEQYF.

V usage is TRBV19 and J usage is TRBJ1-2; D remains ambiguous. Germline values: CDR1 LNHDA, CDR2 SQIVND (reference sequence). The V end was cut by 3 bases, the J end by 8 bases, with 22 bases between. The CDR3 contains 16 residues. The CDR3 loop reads CASSIPTTLGPNGYTF. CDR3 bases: TGTGCCAGTAGTATCCCAACCACCCTGGGCCCTAACGGCTACACCTTC.